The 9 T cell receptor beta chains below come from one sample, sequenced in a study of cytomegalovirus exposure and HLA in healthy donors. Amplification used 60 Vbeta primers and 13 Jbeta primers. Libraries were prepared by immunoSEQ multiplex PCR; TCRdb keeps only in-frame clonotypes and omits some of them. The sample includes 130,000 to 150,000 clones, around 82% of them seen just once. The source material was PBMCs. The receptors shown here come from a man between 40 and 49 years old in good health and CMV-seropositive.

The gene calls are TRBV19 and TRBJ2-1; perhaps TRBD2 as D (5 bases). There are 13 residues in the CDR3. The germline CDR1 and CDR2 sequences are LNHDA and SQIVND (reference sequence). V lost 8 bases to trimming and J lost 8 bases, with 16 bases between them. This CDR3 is CASSNVGVDEQFF. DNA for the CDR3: TGTGCCAGTTCTAACGTCGGGGTAGATGAGCAGTTCTTC. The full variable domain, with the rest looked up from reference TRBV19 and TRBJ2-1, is DGGITQSPKYLFRKEGQNVTLSCEQNLNHDAMYWYRQDPGQGLRLIYYSQIVNDFQKGDIAEGYSVSREKKESFPLTVTSAQKNPTAFYLCASSNVGVDEQFFGPGTRLTVL.

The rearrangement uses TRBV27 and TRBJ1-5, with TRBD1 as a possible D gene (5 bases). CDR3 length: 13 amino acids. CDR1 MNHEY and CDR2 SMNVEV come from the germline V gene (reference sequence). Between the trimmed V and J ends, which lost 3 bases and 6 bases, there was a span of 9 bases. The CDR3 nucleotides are TGTGCCAGCAGTTTGCAGGGCGGTCAGCCCCAGCATTTT. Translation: CASSLQGGQPQHF.

CDR3 protein: CASSQAQGIYYEQYF. The CDR3 DNA sequence: TGCGCCAGCAGCCAAGCCCAGGGGATTTACTACGAGCAGTACTTC. The rearrangement links TRBV4-3 to TRBJ2-7; a possible D gene is TRBD1 (6 bases). Trimming took 1 base from V and 3 from J, leaving 13 bases between them. The CDR3 has 15 amino acids. Per the germline V gene, CDR1 is LGHNA and CDR2 is YSLEER.

The CDR3 region is CASSLEQGVYEQYF. DNA for the CDR3: TGCGCCAGCAGCTTGGAACAGGGAGTATACGAGCAGTACTTC. The chain links TRBV5-1 to TRBJ2-7, with D perhaps matching TRBD1 (6 bases). The CDR3 runs 14 residues. Germline V CDR1 and CDR2: SGHRS, YFSETQ. The V end was cut by 0 bases, the J end by 4 bases, with 11 bases between.

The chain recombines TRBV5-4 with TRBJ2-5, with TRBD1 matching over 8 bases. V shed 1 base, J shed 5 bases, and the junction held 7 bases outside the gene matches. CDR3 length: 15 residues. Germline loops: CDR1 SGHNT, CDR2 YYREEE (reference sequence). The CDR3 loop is CASSLWDRPRETQYF. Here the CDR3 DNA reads TGTGCCAGCAGCTTGTGGGACAGGCCCCGGGAGACCCAGTACTTC.

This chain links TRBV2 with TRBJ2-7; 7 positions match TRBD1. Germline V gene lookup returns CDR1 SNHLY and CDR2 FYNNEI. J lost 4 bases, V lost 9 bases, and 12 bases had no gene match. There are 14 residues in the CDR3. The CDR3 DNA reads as TGTGCCAGTGCCAGAGAGGGGGCAACATACGAGCAGTACTTC. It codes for CASAREGATYEQYF.

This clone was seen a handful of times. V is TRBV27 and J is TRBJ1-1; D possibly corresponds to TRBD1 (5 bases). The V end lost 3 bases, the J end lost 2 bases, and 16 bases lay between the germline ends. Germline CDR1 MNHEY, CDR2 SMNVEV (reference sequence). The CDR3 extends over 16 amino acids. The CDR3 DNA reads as TGTGCCAGCAGTTTCCGGCCGACAGCTAAAAACACTGAAGCTTTCTTT. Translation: CASSFRPTAKNTEAFF.

Here the CDR3 DNA reads TGTGCCAGTAGTATAGATGGGAGGGGTGACAATCAGCCCCAGCATTTT. Translation: CASSIDGRGDNQPQHF. The chain joins TRBV19 to TRBJ1-5, with D tentatively TRBD1 (5 bases). The V and J ends lost 0 bases and 3 bases respectively, with 12 bases between them. Germline V lookup: CDR1 LNHDA, CDR2 SQIVND (reference sequence). The CDR3 has 16 amino acids.

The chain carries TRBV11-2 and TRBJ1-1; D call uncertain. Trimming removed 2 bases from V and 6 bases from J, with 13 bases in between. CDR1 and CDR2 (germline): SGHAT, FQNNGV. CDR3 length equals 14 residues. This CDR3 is CASSLNPDTPEAFF. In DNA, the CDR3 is TGTGCCAGCAGCTTAAATCCCGACACCCCTGAAGCTTTCTTT.